This T cell receptor beta chain stems from a study of blood T cell repertoires in COVID-19. Whole-study context: In each case, the material was cDNA or gDNA derived from T cells, B-cell-depleted T cells, or PBMCs.

Participant-given clinical history determined each cohort assignment. All recovered Cohort 3 donors got two negative PCRs, got clearance, or saw symptom resolution. Original analysis: Quantification of nucleated cells was approximated via reference gene primer amplification. Some clones are missing from TCRdb's copy, which holds only in-frame ones; the method was immunoSEQ multiplex PCR. V and J calls and clone size are copied from that table; D and trimming were computed from the DNA. This sample has around 190,000 clones; approximately 85% occur once, and the top ten carry roughly 9%. Trimming at V came to 2 bases and at J to 5 bases, leaving 5 bases not matched to a gene. The CDR3 contains 13 residues. Germline CDR1 GTSNPN, CDR2 SVGIG (reference sequence).

The sequencing input was PBMCs or T cells enriched from blood (not recorded which). The sequence was collected from a woman aged 18-29 years who had recovered from COVID-19. This chain uses TRBV30 with TRBJ1-2; 7 nucleotides match TRBD1. CDR3 residues: CAWSIGTDYGYTF. For the CDR3, the DNA is TGTGCCTGGAGTATCGGGACAGATTATGGCTACACCTTC. Full variable domain (outside the CDR3, taken from reference TRBV30 and TRBJ1-2): SQTIHQWPATLVQPVGSPLSLECTVEGTSNPNLYWYRQAAGRGLQLLFYSVGIGQISSEVPQNLSASRPQDRQFILSSKKLLLSDSGFYLCAWSIGTDYGYTFGSGTRLTVV.